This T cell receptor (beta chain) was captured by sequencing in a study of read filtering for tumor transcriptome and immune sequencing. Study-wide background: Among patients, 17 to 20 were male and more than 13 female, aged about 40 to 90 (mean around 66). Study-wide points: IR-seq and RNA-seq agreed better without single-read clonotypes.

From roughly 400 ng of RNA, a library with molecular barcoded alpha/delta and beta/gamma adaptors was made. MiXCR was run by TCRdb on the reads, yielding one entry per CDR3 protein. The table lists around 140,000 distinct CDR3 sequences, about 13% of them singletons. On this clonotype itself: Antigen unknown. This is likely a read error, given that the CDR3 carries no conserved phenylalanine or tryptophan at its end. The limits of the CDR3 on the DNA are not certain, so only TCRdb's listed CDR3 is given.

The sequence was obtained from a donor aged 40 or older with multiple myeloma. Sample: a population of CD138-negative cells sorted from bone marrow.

CDR3 loop: CASSVGSGDYNEQVC. This chain uses TRBV9 with TRBJ2-1; the D call in the table, TRBD2, was not verified against the DNA. Termini included, the CDR3 measures 15 amino acids. Looked up from germline, CDR1 is SGDLS and CDR2 is YYNGEE.